These 10 T cell receptor beta chains share one sample of origin, sequenced in a study of blood T cell dynamics during melanoma immunotherapy. Time point noted: week 3, after first cycle of checkpoint inhibitor. Clones were read by immunoSEQ multiplex PCR, and TCRdb kept only the in-frame ones, dropping some. This sample has about 7,200 clones; approximately 84% occur once, and the top ten carry roughly a third. The source material was blood, sampled from a patient treated with checkpoint blockade. The receptors stem from a human donor with melanoma. Some clones in this sample may be carry-over from other donors' samples.

The gene calls are TRBV11-2 and TRBJ2-4; the D gene could be TRBD1 or TRBD2 (7 bases each). The ends were cut back, 5 bases at V and 7 bases at J, with 15 bases in the middle. The germline CDR1 and CDR2 sequences are SGHAT and FQNNGV. CDR3 size: 14 residues. The DNA of the CDR3 is TGTGCCAGCAGCCAGGGGGGGAGGGTTAACATTCAGTACTTC. This sequence encodes CASSQGGRVNIQYF.

This sequence joins TRBV5-1 and TRBJ2-1, with TRBD2 identical over 9 bases. This CDR3 region has 17 residues. The trim removed 0 bases at V and 4 bases at J, leaving 8 bases unmatched. CDR1 and CDR2 (germline): SGHRS, YFSETQ. This CDR3 reads CASSLAPAGGTYNEQFF. CDR3 coding DNA: TGCGCCAGCAGCTTGGCACCAGCGGGGGGTACATACAATGAGCAGTTCTTC.

V is TRBV6-6 and J is TRBJ1-4; no clear D. CDR1 is MNHNY, CDR2 SVGAGI, per germline (reference sequence). V was trimmed by 5 bases and J by 7 bases, leaving 5 bases between them. The CDR3 runs to 11 residues. The CDR3 coding sequence is TGTGCCAGCAGTATGGTTGAAAAACTGTTTTTT. Amino acid sequence: CASSMVEKLFF.

This chain uses TRBV6-1 with TRBJ1-1; 10 nucleotides match TRBD1. The CDR3 consists of 16 residues. V gave up 3 bases and J gave up 1 base; unmatched junction bases: 5. CDR1 and CDR2 (germline): MNHNS, SASEGT. The CDR3 loop is CASSEGQGMWNTEAFF. The CDR3 DNA reads TGTGCCAGCAGTGAGGGACAGGGGATGTGGAACACTGAAGCTTTCTTT.

The V call is TRBV19, the J call TRBJ2-1, with TRBD2 matching 8 bases. The J segment lost 9 bases and the V segment lost 7 bases, leaving 14 bases of the junction unmatched. Germline CDR1 reads LNHDA; CDR2 reads SQIVND (reference sequence). The CDR3 covers 15 residues. The CDR3 DNA reads TGTGCCAGTAAGAGAATGGCGGGAGGAGGAGGTGAGCAGTTCTTC. The encoded protein is CASKRMAGGGGEQFF.

The rearrangement uses TRBV5-8 and TRBJ1-5, with D hard to call. Trimming removed 1 base at V and 0 bases at J, with 8 bases between. CDR1 and CDR2 from the germline V gene are SGHTS and YDEGEE. This CDR3 has 15 amino acids. DNA for the CDR3: TGTGCCAGCAGCTTGTTGCGCCATAGCAATCAGCCCCAGCATTTT. Residues: CASSLLRHSNQPQHF. Full variable domain (rest looked up from reference TRBV5-8 and TRBJ1-5): EAGVTQSPTHLIKTRGQQATLRCSPISGHTSVYWYQQALGLGLQFLLWYDEGEERNRGNFPPRFSGRQFPNYSSELNVNALELEDSALYLCASSLLRHSNQPQHFGDGTRLSIL.

This clone was seen only once. This rearrangement joins TRBV29-1 to TRBJ2-7; no firm D call. CDR3 length equals 13 residues. With 7 bases removed from V and 0 bases from J, the gap between germline ends came to 13 bases. Germline-derived CDR1 and CDR2 are SQVTM and ANQGSEA. As DNA, the CDR3 is TGCAGCGCTAGTACGGCAAGCTCCTACGAGCAGTACTTC. Amino acids: CSASTASSYEQYF.

CDR3 DNA: TGCGCCAGCAGTTTGATGGGGGTCGGGCAGAGCTCCTATAATTCACCCCTCCACTTT. This gives the protein CASSLMGVGQSSYNSPLHF. This chain connects TRBV5-1 to TRBJ1-6, with a weak D call TRBD1 (5 bases). V gave up 5 bases and J gave up 0 bases, with 21 bases separating them. This CDR3 comprises 19 residues. The germline CDR1 and CDR2 sequences are SGHRS and YFSETQ.

The DNA of the CDR3 is TGTGCCAGCAGCTTAGGGCCAGCCAACACTGAAGCTTTCTTT. Protein product: CASSLGPANTEAFF. The V and J genes are TRBV11-2 and TRBJ1-1; D call uncertain. Trimming took 1 base from V and 2 from J, leaving 8 bases between them. Per the germline V gene, CDR1 is SGHAT and CDR2 is FQNNGV. CDR3 length: 14 amino acids.

The chain recombines TRBV4-3 with TRBJ2-3, with 8 bases lining up with TRBD2. The CDR3 covers 17 residues. CDR1 LGHNA and CDR2 YSLEER come from the germline V gene. V gave up 0 bases and J gave up 4 bases; unmatched junction bases: 9. Here the CDR3 DNA reads TGCGCCAGCAGCCAAGATCCTTTAAGCGGGGGACCAGATACGCAGTATTTT. Its protein is CASSQDPLSGGPDTQYF.